The sequence of this T cell receptor beta chain was determined in a study of Ad26.COV2.S vaccination and SARS-CoV-2 variants. Findings of the study overall: Individuals receiving vaccine had higher spike-specific TCR breadth than placebo recipients did.

Germline loops: CDR1 MNHNS, CDR2 SASEGT. CDR3 length: 16 residues. V trimming: 2 bases; J trimming: 0 bases; junction bases outside the gene matches: 4. The method was immunoSEQ multiplex PCR; TCRdb's version includes in-frame clones alone and lacks a portion of them. The table lists some 320,000 clones, just under 85% of them singletons. The treatment here: about 20 received Ad26.COV2.S at low or high dose, single or two shots; roughly five received placebo; per-sample allocation not given. Sampling was performed 63 days after the first vaccine or placebo injection. In Boston, the donor was an adult between 18-55 years of age. A few counts support this clone. Antigen: not known.

The sample consisted of peripheral blood, taken in a trial of Ad26.COV2.S vaccine versus placebo. The gene calls are TRBV6-1 and TRBJ1-3, with TRBD1 identical over 7 bases. The source is a person between 18 and 60 years old who received the Ad26.COV2.S COVID-19 vaccine or a placebo. Here the CDR3 DNA reads TGTGCCAGCAGTGAACTGGGACAGAGCTCTGGAAACACCATATATTTT. This sequence encodes CASSELGQSSGNTIYF.